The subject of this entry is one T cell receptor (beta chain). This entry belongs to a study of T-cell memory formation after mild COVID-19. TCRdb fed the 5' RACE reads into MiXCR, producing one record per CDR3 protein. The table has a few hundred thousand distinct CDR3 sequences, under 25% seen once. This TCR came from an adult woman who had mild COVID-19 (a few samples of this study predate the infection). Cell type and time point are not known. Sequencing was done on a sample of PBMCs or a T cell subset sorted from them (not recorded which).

The CDR3 DNA reads as TGTGCCAGCTCACAAACTTATAGCAATCAGCCCCAGCATTTT. Translation: CASSQTYSNQPQHF. The V and J genes are TRBV18 and TRBJ1-5; D call uncertain. Deletions cut 4 bases from V and 0 bases from J, with 7 bases between. CDR3 size: 14 residues. Germline V gene lookup returns CDR1 KGHSH and CDR2 LQKENI.